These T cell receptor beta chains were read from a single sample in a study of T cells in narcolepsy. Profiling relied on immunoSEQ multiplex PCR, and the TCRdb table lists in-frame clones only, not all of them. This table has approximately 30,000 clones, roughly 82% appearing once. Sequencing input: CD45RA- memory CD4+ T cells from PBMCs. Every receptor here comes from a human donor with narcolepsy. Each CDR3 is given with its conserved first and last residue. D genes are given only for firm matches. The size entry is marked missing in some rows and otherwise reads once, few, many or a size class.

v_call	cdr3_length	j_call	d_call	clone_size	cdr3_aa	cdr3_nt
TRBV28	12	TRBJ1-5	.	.	CASSQNGQPQHF	TGTGCCAGCAGTCAAAACGGCCAGCCCCAGCATTTT
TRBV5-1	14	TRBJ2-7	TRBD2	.	CASSFGLGDYEQYF	TGCGCCAGCAGCTTCGGACTAGGGGACTACGAGCAGTACTTC
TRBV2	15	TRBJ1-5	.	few	CASSVVVGGNQPQHF	TGTGCCAGCAGTGTCGTCGTGGGTGGCAATCAGCCCCAGCATTTT
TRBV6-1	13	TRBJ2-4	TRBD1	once	CASKETGVNIQYF	TGTGCCAGCAAAGAGACAGGGGTGAACATTCAGTACTTC
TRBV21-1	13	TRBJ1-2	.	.	CASRPTGKYGYTF	TGTGCCAGCAGGCCGACAGGGAAGTATGGCTACACCTTC
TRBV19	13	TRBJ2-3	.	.	CASSNRGADTQYF	TGTGCCAGTAGTAACCGTGGAGCAGATACGCAGTATTTT
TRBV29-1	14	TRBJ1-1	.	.	CSASRRVGLTEAFF	TGCAGCGCCTCTAGGAGGGTTGGGCTCACTGAAGCTTTCTTT
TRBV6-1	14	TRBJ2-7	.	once	CASKQGPSSYEQYF	TGTGCCAGTAAACAGGGCCCCAGCTCCTACGAGCAGTACTTC
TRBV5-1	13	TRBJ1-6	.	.	CASGTAEYSPLHF	TGCGCCAGCGGGACGGCGGAATATTCACCCCTCCACTTT
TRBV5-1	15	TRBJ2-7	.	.	CASRRPGNRRGEQYF	TGCGCCAGCCGGCGACCCGGGAACCGGCGAGGCGAGCAGTACTTC
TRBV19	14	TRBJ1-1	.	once	CASSIVGGATEAFF	TGTGCCAGTAGTATAGTCGGGGGGGCCACTGAAGCTTTCTTT
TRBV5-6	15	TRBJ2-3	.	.	CASSSLASSTDTQYF	TGTGCCAGCAGCTCCTTAGCTTCTAGCACAGATACGCAGTATTTT
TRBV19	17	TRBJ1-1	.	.	CASSLTPFSGPNTEAFF	TGTGCCAGTAGTCTAACACCATTTTCAGGACCTAACACTGAAGCTTTCTTT
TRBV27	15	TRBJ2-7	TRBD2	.	CASSAPGLAASEQYF	TGTGCCAGCAGTGCCCCGGGACTAGCGGCTTCGGAGCAGTACTTC
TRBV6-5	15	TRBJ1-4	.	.	CASRGHFATNEKLFF	TGTGCCAGCAGGGGACATTTTGCAACTAATGAAAAACTGTTTTTT
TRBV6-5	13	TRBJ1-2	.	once	CATMGQGPWSYTF	TGTGCCACCATGGGTCAGGGCCCGTGGAGCTACACCTTC
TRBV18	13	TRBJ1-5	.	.	CASSPDRSQPQHF	TGTGCCAGCTCACCCGACAGGTCTCAGCCCCAGCATTTT
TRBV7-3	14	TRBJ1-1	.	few	CASSSQGGGTEAFF	TGTGCCAGCAGCTCACAGGGCGGTGGTACTGAAGCTTTCTTT
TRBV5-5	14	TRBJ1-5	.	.	CASSTGEGRQPQHF	TGTGCCAGCAGCACGGGGGAGGGCCGGCAGCCCCAGCATTTT
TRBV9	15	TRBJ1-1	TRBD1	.	CASRTGDSMNTEAFF	TGTGCCAGCAGGACTGGGGACAGCATGAACACTGAAGCTTTCTTT
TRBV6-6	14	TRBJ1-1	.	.	CASSLGQTNTEAFF	TGTGCCAGCAGCCTCGGACAGACGAACACTGAAGCTTTCTTT
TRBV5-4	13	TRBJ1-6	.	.	CASSLSADSPLHF	TGTGCCAGCAGCTTGTCGGCAGATTCACCCCTCCACTTT
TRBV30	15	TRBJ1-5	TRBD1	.	CAWSVRTGENQPQHF	TGTGCCTGGAGTGTACGGACAGGAGAAAATCAGCCCCAGCATTTT
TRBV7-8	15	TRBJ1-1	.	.	CASSFGEAGVTEAFF	TGTGCCAGCAGCTTTGGGGAGGCCGGGGTCACTGAAGCTTTCTTT
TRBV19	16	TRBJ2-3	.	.	CASSIGTVLVADTQYF	TGTGCCAGTAGTATAGGCACGGTCCTTGTGGCAGATACGCAGTATTTT
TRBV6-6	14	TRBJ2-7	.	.	CASGQNGVAYEQYF	TGTGCCAGCGGTCAAAATGGAGTGGCTTACGAGCAGTACTTC
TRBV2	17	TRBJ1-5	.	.	CASSETPKGEGNQPQHF	TGTGCCAGCAGTGAGACCCCGAAAGGGGAAGGCAATCAGCCCCAGCATTTT
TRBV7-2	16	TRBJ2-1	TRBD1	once	CASSLTGTGGYNEQFF	TGTGCCAGCAGCTTAACCGGGACAGGGGGCTACAATGAGCAGTTCTTC
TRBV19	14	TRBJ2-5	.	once	CASPRGRTADLQYF	TGTGCCAGTCCCCGGGGTCGGACAGCGGACCTGCAGTACTTC
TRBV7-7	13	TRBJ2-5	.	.	CASSLRGKETQYF	TGTGCCAGCAGCTTACGGGGGAAAGAGACCCAGTACTTC